This note documents a single TCR beta chain sequence. Assay: immunoSEQ multiplex PCR; the TCRdb copy retains only in-frame clones and omits some. The profile shows 390,000 or so clones, roughly 90% of them singletons. This sample was taken from a study of control samples from healthy donors and cancer patients. V trimming: 6 bases; J trimming: 3 bases; junction bases outside the gene matches: 11. Germline V gene data show CDR1 as MNHEY and CDR2 as SVGAGI. This CDR3 is built from 15 residues. The sequenced sample was PBMCs. The receptor was derived from a man aged 40-49 years with head and neck cancer. The chain has TRBV6-5 and TRBJ2-7; 7 positions match TRBD1. The chain's CDR3 is CASRSRDSSVYEQYF. The CDR3 bases are TGTGCCAGCAGATCTAGGGACAGTAGTGTCTACGAGCAGTACTTC.